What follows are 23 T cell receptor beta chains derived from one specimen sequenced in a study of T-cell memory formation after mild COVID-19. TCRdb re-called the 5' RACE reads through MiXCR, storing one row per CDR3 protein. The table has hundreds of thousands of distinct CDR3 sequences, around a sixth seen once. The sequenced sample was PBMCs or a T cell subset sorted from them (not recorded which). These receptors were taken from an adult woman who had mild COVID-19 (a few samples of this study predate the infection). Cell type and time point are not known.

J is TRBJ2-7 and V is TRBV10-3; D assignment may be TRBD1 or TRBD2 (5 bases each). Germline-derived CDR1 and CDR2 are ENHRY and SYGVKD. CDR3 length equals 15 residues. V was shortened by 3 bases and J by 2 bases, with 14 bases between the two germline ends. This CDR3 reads CAISDPRQGAYEQYF. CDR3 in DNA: TGTGCCATCAGTGACCCCCGGCAGGGAGCCTACGAGCAGTACTTC.

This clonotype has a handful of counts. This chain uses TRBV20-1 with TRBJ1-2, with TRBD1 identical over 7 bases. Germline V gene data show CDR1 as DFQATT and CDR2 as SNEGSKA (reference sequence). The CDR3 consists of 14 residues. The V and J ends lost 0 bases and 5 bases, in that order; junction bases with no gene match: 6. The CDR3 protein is CSARDQGGGYGYTF. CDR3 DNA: TGCAGTGCTAGAGATCAGGGGGGAGGATATGGCTACACCTTC.

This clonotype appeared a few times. The CDR3 is CASSPLWQGSGANVLTF. The DNA for the CDR3 is TGCGCCAGCAGCCCTCTCTGGCAGGGCTCTGGGGCCAACGTCCTGACTTTC. The gene calls are TRBV5-1 and TRBJ2-6; tentatively, D is TRBD1 (5 bases). Germline CDR1 SGHRS, CDR2 YFSETQ. The length of the CDR3 is 17 residues. The germline V and J ends were trimmed by 4 bases and 0 bases, with 14 bases remaining between them. The full variable domain, with the rest looked up from reference TRBV5-1 and TRBJ2-6, is KAGVTQTPRYLIKTRGQQVTLSCSPISGHRSVSWYQQTPGQGLQFLFEYFSETQRNKGNFPGRFSGRQFSNSRSEMNVSTLELGDSALYLCASSPLWQGSGANVLTFGAGSRLTVL.

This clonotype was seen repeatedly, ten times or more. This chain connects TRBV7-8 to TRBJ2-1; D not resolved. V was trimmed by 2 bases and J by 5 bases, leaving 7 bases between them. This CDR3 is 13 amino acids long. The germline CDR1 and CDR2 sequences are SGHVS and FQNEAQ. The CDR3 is CASSLTVDNEQFF. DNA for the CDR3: TGTGCCAGCAGCTTAACGGTCGACAATGAGCAGTTCTTC. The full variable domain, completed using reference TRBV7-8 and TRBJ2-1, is GAGVSQSPRYKVAKRGQDVALRCDPISGHVSLFWYQQALGQGPEFLTYFQNEAQLDKSGLPSDRFFAERPEGSVSTLKIQRTQQEDSAVYLCASSLTVDNEQFFGPGTRLTVL.

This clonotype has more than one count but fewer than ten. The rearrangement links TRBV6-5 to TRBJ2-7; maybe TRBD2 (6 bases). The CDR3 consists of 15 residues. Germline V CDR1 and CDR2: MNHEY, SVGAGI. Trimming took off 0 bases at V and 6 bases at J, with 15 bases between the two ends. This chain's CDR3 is CASSYSRDRRAEQYF. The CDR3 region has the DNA TGTGCCAGCAGTTACTCGCGGGACCGCCGAGCCGAGCAGTACTTC.

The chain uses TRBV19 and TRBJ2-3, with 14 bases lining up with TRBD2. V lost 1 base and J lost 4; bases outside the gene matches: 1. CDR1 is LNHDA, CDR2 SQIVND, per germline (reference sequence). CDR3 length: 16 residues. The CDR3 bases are TGTGCCAGTAGTATAGGGGGACTAGCGGGAGCAGATACGCAGTATTTT. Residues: CASSIGGLAGADTQYF.

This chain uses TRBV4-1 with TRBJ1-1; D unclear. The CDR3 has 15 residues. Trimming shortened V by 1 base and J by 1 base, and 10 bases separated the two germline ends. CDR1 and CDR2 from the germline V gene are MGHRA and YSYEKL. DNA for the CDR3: TGCGCCAGCAGCCAAGTTACCTTGGGGAACACTGAAGCTTTCTTT. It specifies CASSQVTLGNTEAFF.

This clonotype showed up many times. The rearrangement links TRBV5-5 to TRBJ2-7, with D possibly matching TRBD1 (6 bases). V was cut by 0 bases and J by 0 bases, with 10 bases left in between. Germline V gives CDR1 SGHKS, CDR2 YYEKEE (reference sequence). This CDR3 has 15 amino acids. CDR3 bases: TGTGCCAGCAGCTTGGGACAGGCCCCCTCCTACGAGCAGTACTTC. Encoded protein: CASSLGQAPSYEQYF.

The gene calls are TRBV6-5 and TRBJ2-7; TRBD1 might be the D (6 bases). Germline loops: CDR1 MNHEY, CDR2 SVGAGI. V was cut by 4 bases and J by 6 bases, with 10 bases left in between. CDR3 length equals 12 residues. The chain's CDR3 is CASSSNRAEQYF. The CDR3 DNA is TGTGCCAGCAGTTCCAACAGGGCCGAGCAGTACTTC.

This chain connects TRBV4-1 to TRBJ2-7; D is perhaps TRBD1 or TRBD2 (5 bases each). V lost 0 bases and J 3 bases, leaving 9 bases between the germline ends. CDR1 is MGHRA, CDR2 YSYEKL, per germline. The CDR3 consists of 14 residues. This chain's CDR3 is CASSQDQGVYEQYF. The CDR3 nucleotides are TGCGCCAGCAGCCAAGATCAGGGAGTCTACGAGCAGTACTTC.

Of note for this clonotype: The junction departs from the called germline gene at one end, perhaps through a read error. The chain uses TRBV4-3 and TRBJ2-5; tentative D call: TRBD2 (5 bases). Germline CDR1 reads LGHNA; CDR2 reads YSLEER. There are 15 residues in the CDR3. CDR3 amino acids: CASSQARGLEEAQYF. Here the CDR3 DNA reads TGCGCCAGCAGCCAAGCTAGAGGACTGGAAGAGGCCCAGTACTTC.

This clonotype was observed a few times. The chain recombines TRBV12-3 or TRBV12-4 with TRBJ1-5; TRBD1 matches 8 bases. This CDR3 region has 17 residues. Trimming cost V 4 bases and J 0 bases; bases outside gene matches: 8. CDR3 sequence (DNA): TGTGCCAGCAGTTCCGGGACAGGAACTTCTAGCAATCAGCCCCAGCATTTT. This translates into CASSSGTGTSSNQPQHF.

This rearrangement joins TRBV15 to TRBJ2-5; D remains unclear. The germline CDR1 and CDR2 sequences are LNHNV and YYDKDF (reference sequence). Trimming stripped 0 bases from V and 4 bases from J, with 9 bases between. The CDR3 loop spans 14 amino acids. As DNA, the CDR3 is TGTGCCACCAGCAGAGAAATCGGGTTAGAGACCCAGTACTTC. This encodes CATSREIGLETQYF.

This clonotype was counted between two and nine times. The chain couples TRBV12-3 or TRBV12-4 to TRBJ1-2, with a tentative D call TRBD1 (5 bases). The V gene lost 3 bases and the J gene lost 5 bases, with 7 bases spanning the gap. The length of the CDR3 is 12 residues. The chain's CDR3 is CASSFRQYGYTF. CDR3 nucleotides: TGTGCCAGCAGTTTCCGACAGTATGGCTACACCTTC.

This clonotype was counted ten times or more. The CDR3 reads CASSQDRSGQGGEKLFF. In DNA, the CDR3 is TGTGCCAGCAGCCAAGATCGGAGTGGACAGGGAGGAGAAAAACTGTTTTTT. The rearrangement links TRBV4-2 to TRBJ1-4, with 8 bases that match TRBD1. Germline trimming cut 0 bases from V and 8 bases from J; bases unmatched to any gene: 11. Germline V gives CDR1 LGHNA, CDR2 YNFKEQ. There are 17 residues in the CDR3.

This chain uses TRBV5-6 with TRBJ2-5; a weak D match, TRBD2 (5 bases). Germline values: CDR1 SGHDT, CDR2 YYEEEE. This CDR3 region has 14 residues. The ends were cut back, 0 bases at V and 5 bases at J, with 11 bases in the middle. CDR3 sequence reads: CASSLGPTGETQYF. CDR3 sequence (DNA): TGTGCCAGCAGCTTGGGCCCGACGGGGGAGACCCAGTACTTC.

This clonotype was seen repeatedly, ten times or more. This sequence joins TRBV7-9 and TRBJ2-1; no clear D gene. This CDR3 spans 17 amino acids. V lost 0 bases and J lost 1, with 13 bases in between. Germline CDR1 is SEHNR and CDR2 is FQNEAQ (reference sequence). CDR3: CASSLALGEWSYNEQFF. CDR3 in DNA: TGTGCCAGCAGCTTAGCGTTGGGTGAATGGTCCTACAATGAGCAGTTCTTC.

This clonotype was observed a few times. The CDR3 region is CASSVTSGTGFETQYF. In DNA, the CDR3 is TGTGCCAGCAGCGTGACATCCGGGACAGGGTTCGAGACCCAGTACTTC. The chain carries TRBV9 and TRBJ2-5; 9 nucleotides align to TRBD1. The CDR3 length is 16 residues. V lost 2 bases, J lost 5 bases, and 10 bases stayed unmatched. Germline values: CDR1 SGDLS, CDR2 YYNGEE.

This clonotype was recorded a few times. The CDR3 loop reads CASSQGQTSYYGYTF. In DNA form, the CDR3 reads TGCGCCAGCAGCCAAGGGCAGACCAGCTACTATGGCTACACCTTC. The chain recombines TRBV4-1 with TRBJ1-2, with D unclear. Germline assignment: CDR1 MGHRA and CDR2 YSYEKL. The CDR3 spans 15 residues. V shed 1 base and J shed 3 bases, with 12 bases lying between them.

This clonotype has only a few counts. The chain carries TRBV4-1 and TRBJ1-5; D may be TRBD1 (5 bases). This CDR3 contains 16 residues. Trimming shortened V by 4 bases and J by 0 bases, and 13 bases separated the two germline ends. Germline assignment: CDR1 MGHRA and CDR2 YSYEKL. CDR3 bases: TGCGCCAGCAGCCTCGAAGGAGGGGATAGCAATCAGCCCCAGCATTTT. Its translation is CASSLEGGDSNQPQHF.

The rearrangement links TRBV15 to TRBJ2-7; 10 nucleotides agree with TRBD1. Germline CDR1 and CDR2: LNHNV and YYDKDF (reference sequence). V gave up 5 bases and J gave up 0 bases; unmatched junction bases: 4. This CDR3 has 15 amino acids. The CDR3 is CATSFRDRGSYEQYF. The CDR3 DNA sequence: TGTGCCACCAGCTTCCGGGACAGGGGCTCCTACGAGCAGTACTTC.

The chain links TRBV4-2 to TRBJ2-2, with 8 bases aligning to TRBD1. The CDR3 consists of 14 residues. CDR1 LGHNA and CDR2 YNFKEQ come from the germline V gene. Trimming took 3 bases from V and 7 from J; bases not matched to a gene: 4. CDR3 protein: CASSQDRADGELFF. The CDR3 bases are TGTGCCAGCAGCCAGGACAGGGCGGACGGGGAGCTGTTTTTT.

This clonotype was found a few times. Here the CDR3 DNA reads TGTGCCAGCAGCTTAGTCGGTAGCGGAGAACACTACGAGCAGTACTTC. It translates to CASSLVGSGEHYEQYF. This chain joins TRBV7-9 and TRBJ2-7; a weak D match, TRBD2 (6 bases). Germline V CDR1 and CDR2: SEHNR, FQNEAQ (reference sequence). This CDR3 region has 16 residues. Trimming removed 1 base from V and 3 bases from J, with 16 bases in between.